The rows below give T cell receptor beta chains drawn from one sample of a study of persistence of HIV-infected CD4 T cells. Their antigen targets remain unknown. Here immunoSEQ multiplex PCR was the method, and the copy in TCRdb shows in-frame clones only, minus some. Among about 40,000 clones listed, more than 75% were seen once. Source: cultured CD4+ T cells from PBMCs, taken from a patient who received antiretroviral therapy. The receptor source for this set is an adult with HIV. The donor label of this sample is uncertain. The CDR3 runs from the conserved cysteine through the conserved F or W. The D gene is left open where the match is weak. Expanded clones get a size class; other rows say once, few or many, or leave the size out.

j_call: TRBJ1-4
v_call: TRBV28
d_call: .
clone_size: .
cdr3_nt: TGTGCCAGCAGTTTAAAAATTACCAGGGGAGTAGGGGAAAAACTGTTTTTT
cdr3_aa: CASSLKITRGVGEKLFF

j_call: TRBJ2-7
v_call: TRBV6-4
d_call: TRBD2
clone_size: .
cdr3_nt: TGTGCCAGCAGGAGACGAGGTCCTAGCGGGGGGCTTACCTTGGTCGAGCAGTACTTC
cdr3_aa: CASRRRGPSGGLTLVEQYF

j_call: TRBJ2-2
v_call: TRBV5-1
d_call: .
clone_size: .
cdr3_nt: TGCGCCAGCAGCTTGGTTGGGGCAGGGACCGGGGAGCTGTTTTTT
cdr3_aa: CASSLVGAGTGELFF

j_call: TRBJ2-7
v_call: TRBV7-8
d_call: .
clone_size: .
cdr3_nt: TGTGCCAGCAGCATAAGATACGAGCAGTACTTC
cdr3_aa: CASSIRYEQYF

j_call: TRBJ2-3
v_call: TRBV6-5
d_call: .
clone_size: .
cdr3_nt: TGTGCCAGCAGGCACAGGGACACAGATACGCAGTATTTT
cdr3_aa: CASRHRDTDTQYF

j_call: TRBJ1-3
v_call: TRBV10-2
d_call: .
clone_size: .
cdr3_nt: TGCGCCGGAGGCTGGGGAAACACCATATATTTT
cdr3_aa: CAGGWGNTIYF

j_call: TRBJ2-2
v_call: TRBV7-3
d_call: .
clone_size: few
cdr3_nt: TGTGCCAGCAGCTGGGACATGGCCGGGGAGCTGTTTTTT
cdr3_aa: CASSWDMAGELFF

j_call: TRBJ2-2
v_call: TRBV9
d_call: TRBD1
clone_size: .
cdr3_nt: TGTGCCAGCACCAGTACAGGGGGCACCGGGGAGCTGTTTTTT
cdr3_aa: CASTSTGGTGELFF

j_call: TRBJ1-1
v_call: TRBV12-3/TRBV12-4
d_call: .
clone_size: .
cdr3_nt: TGTGCCAGCAGTTTGGTACAGAGCACTGAAGCTTTCTTT
cdr3_aa: CASSLVQSTEAFF

j_call: TRBJ2-7
v_call: TRBV4-1
d_call: .
clone_size: .
cdr3_nt: TGCGCCAGCAGCAAAGGGGTCGCGGTCTACGAGCAGTACTTC
cdr3_aa: CASSKGVAVYEQYF

j_call: TRBJ2-3
v_call: TRBV10-3
d_call: .
clone_size: few
cdr3_nt: TGTGCCATCAGTGATTTGGGTCTTCAAGATACGCAGTATTTT
cdr3_aa: CAISDLGLQDTQYF

j_call: TRBJ1-1
v_call: TRBV7-2
d_call: .
clone_size: once
cdr3_nt: TGTGCCAGCAGCTTCACGGGATCAAACACTGAAGCTTTCTTT
cdr3_aa: CASSFTGSNTEAFF

j_call: TRBJ2-7
v_call: TRBV2
d_call: .
clone_size: .
cdr3_nt: TGTGCCAGCAGAATTAGTGGGTACGAGCAGTACTTC
cdr3_aa: CASRISGYEQYF

j_call: TRBJ2-7
v_call: TRBV5-1
d_call: .
clone_size: .
cdr3_nt: TGCGCCAGCTCGATAACGGGAGCGACCTACGAGCAGTACTTC
cdr3_aa: CASSITGATYEQYF

j_call: TRBJ1-2
v_call: TRBV9
d_call: .
clone_size: few
cdr3_nt: TGTGCCAGCAGCGAACCCGCGTATGGCTACACCTTC
cdr3_aa: CASSEPAYGYTF

j_call: TRBJ2-3
v_call: TRBV27
d_call: .
clone_size: .
cdr3_nt: TGTGCCAGCAGTTCTCAACGGGGGAGCACAGATACGCAGTATTTT
cdr3_aa: CASSSQRGSTDTQYF

j_call: TRBJ2-3
v_call: TRBV5-5
d_call: .
clone_size: .
cdr3_nt: TGTGCCAGCAGCTTGGAGGCAGTCACAGATACGCAGTATTTT
cdr3_aa: CASSLEAVTDTQYF

j_call: TRBJ2-3
v_call: TRBV6-5
d_call: .
clone_size: .
cdr3_nt: TGTGCCAGCCGAGCTAGCCTCACCTTCACAGATACGCAGTATTTT
cdr3_aa: CASRASLTFTDTQYF

j_call: TRBJ1-4
v_call: TRBV14
d_call: .
clone_size: .
cdr3_nt: TGTGCCAGCAGCCAACCCACAGGGTCCACTAATGAAAAACTGTTTTTT
cdr3_aa: CASSQPTGSTNEKLFF

j_call: TRBJ2-3
v_call: TRBV5-1
d_call: .
clone_size: .
cdr3_nt: TGCGCCAGCAGCTTGGCGGGGGTGAGCACAGATACGCAGTATTTT
cdr3_aa: CASSLAGVSTDTQYF

j_call: TRBJ1-5
v_call: TRBV15
d_call: .
clone_size: .
cdr3_nt: TGTGCCACCAGCTTTTCGGGGGGGTCCAATCAGCCCCAGCATTTT
cdr3_aa: CATSFSGGSNQPQHF

j_call: TRBJ2-2
v_call: TRBV19
d_call: TRBD1
clone_size: .
cdr3_nt: TGTGCCAGTAGTATAGATGGGCAGGGGGCAAGCACCGGGGAGCTGTTTTTT
cdr3_aa: CASSIDGQGASTGELFF

j_call: TRBJ1-1
v_call: TRBV18
d_call: .
clone_size: .
cdr3_nt: TGTGCCAGCTCACCACTTAAGGGCACTGAAGCTTTCTTT
cdr3_aa: CASSPLKGTEAFF

j_call: TRBJ2-7
v_call: TRBV28
d_call: TRBD2
clone_size: .
cdr3_nt: TGTGCCAGCAGCGACTTGCCAGTTGGACTAGCGGGGGGCCGCCCGTACGAGCAGTACTTC
cdr3_aa: CASSDLPVGLAGGRPYEQYF

j_call: TRBJ2-2
v_call: TRBV3-1/TRBV3-2
d_call: .
clone_size: .
cdr3_nt: TGTGCCAGCACCAGTTGGGCTCCCCGCACCGGGGAGCTGTTTTTT
cdr3_aa: CASTSWAPRTGELFF

j_call: TRBJ2-1
v_call: TRBV27
d_call: .
clone_size: .
cdr3_nt: TGTGCCAGCAGTTGGGGAAATTACAATGAGCAGTTCTTC
cdr3_aa: CASSWGNYNEQFF

j_call: TRBJ1-1
v_call: TRBV20-1
d_call: .
clone_size: .
cdr3_nt: TGCAGTGCAGGCAGGCTCACTGAAGCTTTCTTT
cdr3_aa: CSAGRLTEAFF

j_call: TRBJ2-1
v_call: TRBV5-6
d_call: .
clone_size: .
cdr3_nt: TGTGCCAGCAGCCCACTAGCACCGGAATCTCATGAGCAGTTCTTC
cdr3_aa: CASSPLAPESHEQFF